What follows are 13 T cell receptor beta chains derived from one specimen sequenced in a study of beta chain features in type 1 diabetes. Sequenced material consisted of expressed TCRB transcripts (all of the isolated RNA was reverse transcribed). Clones were sequenced by immunoSEQ multiplex PCR, and TCRdb holds only the in-frame ones, with some missing. The sample yields around 200,000 clones, 10% to 15% seen once. The sequenced material came from central memory CD4+ T cells from blood. The receptors stem from a woman under 30 in good health.

The rearrangement joins TRBV23-1 to TRBJ2-7, with 8 positions matching TRBD1. TRBV23-1 is recorded as an ORF, its role being uncertain. The CDR3 consists of 16 residues. V shed 0 bases, J shed 5 bases, and the junction held 9 bases outside the gene matches. The CDR3 DNA is TGCGCCAGCAGTCAATCATTTCGGGACAGGTACGACGAGCAGTACTTC. Its translation: CASSQSFRDRYDEQYF.

Only a few counts were recorded for this clone. The chain couples TRBV5-5 to TRBJ2-3, with D possibly matching TRBD1 (6 bases). CDR3 size: 15 residues. Germline-derived CDR1 and CDR2 are SGHKS and YYEKEE (reference sequence). V gave up 0 bases and J gave up 1 base, with 9 bases separating them. The DNA of the CDR3 is TGTGCCAGCAGCTTGGGCTGGACAGGCACAGATACGCAGTATTTT. Amino acids: CASSLGWTGTDTQYF.

The V gene is TRBV9, the J gene TRBJ2-7; possibly TRBD2 for D (6 bases). The CDR3 is 15 residues long. The germline V gene encodes CDR1 SGDLS and CDR2 YYNGEE. The germline V and J ends were trimmed by 2 bases and 2 bases, with 14 bases remaining between them. The CDR3 DNA follows: TGTGCCAGCAGCGTCCATCCTAGCGTTACCTACGAGCAGTACTTC. Its protein product is CASSVHPSVTYEQYF. The full variable domain, in which reference TRBV9 and TRBJ2-7 provide the parts outside the CDR3, is DSGVTQTPKHLITATGQRVTLRCSPRSGDLSVYWYQQSLDQGLQFLIQYYNGEERAKGNILERFSAQQFPDLHSELNLSSLELGDSALYFCASSVHPSVTYEQYFGPGTRLTVT.

This sequence joins TRBV7-9 and TRBJ2-7; D is perhaps TRBD1 (6 bases). Trimming cost V 5 bases and J 3 bases, with 17 bases left between them. CDR1 and CDR2 from the germline V gene are SEHNR and FQNEAQ (reference sequence). This CDR3 has 15 residues. The CDR3 is CASSPSRQVNYEQYF. Written as DNA, the CDR3 is TGTGCCAGCAGCCCTTCAAGACAGGTAAACTACGAGCAGTACTTC.

This clone came up a few times. Other DNA sequences in the sample encode the same CDR3. The rearrangement joins TRBV7-9 to TRBJ2-5, with TRBD2 matching 9 bases. The germline CDR1 and CDR2 sequences are SEHNR and FQNEAQ (reference sequence). The CDR3 runs 16 residues. V lost 8 bases and J lost 2; bases outside the gene matches: 12. The CDR3 DNA sequence: TGTGCCAGCCGGTCCGGGCTAGCGGGATCTCAAGAGACCCAGTACTTC. It codes for CASRSGLAGSQETQYF.

The V and J genes are TRBV9 and TRBJ2-7, with 10 nucleotides matching TRBD1. The V gene's germline CDR1 is SGDLS and CDR2 YYNGEE. J was trimmed by 1 base and V by 4 bases; bases with no gene match: 8. The CDR3 is made up of 16 amino acids. The CDR3, as DNA: TGTGCCAGCAGCCCCCCGGGACAGGGGTCTTCCTACGAGCAGTACTTC. Translated, it gives CASSPPGQGSSYEQYF.

This clone was seen a handful of times. This chain uses TRBV30 with TRBJ2-1; 9 nucleotides line up with TRBD2. Germline V lookup: CDR1 GTSNPN, CDR2 SVGIG (reference sequence). V lost 0 bases to trimming and J lost 6 bases; unmatched junction nucleotides: 9. The length of the CDR3 is 16 residues. Here the CDR3 reads CAWSVFGSGSINEQFF. CDR3 DNA sequence: TGTGCCTGGAGTGTATTTGGTAGCGGGAGTATCAATGAGCAGTTCTTC.

This chain joins TRBV21-1 and TRBJ2-2; TRBD1 reflects the table's D call only, with no check against the DNA. TRBV21-1 is a listed pseudogene. CDR3 size: 17 residues. CDR3 DNA sequence: TGTGCCAGCAGCAAAGTCACAGGGGGCCAGAACACCGGGGAGCTGTTTTTT. Translation: CASSKVTGGQNTGELFF.

This clone has only a few counts. This rearrangement joins TRBV2 to TRBJ2-5; D call uncertain. The CDR3 consists of 13 residues. Trimming stripped 4 bases from V and 5 bases from J, with 11 bases between. Germline-derived CDR1 and CDR2 are SNHLY and FYNNEI. CDR3: CASSVSLVETQYF. The CDR3 bases are TGTGCCAGCAGTGTTAGTCTAGTGGAGACCCAGTACTTC.

This sequence joins TRBV25-1 and TRBJ1-1; D is unclear. The CDR3 runs 13 residues. Germline V gives CDR1 MGHDK, CDR2 SYGVNS. V lost 5 bases to trimming and J lost 3 bases, with 10 bases between them. CDR3 sequence (DNA): TGTGCCAGCAGTCGCCACCGGGACACTGAAGCTTTCTTT. Its translation is CASSRHRDTEAFF.

The chain has TRBV5-6 and TRBJ2-3; a weak D match, TRBD1 (5 bases). The V and J ends lost 2 bases and 6 bases respectively, with 10 bases between them. CDR1 and CDR2 from the germline V gene are SGHDT and YYEEEE. CDR3 length: 13 residues. The CDR3 region is CASSFRTMDTQYF. The CDR3 DNA reads TGTGCCAGCAGCTTCAGGACAATGGATACGCAGTATTTT.

This clone was picked up a small number of times. The rearrangement links TRBV4-2 to TRBJ2-2, with 14 bases identical to TRBD2. The CDR3 spans 17 residues. Unmatched junction bases numbered 5, after V lost 0 bases and J lost 8 bases. Germline CDR1 is LGHNA and CDR2 is YNFKEQ. The CDR3 DNA reads as TGTGCCAGCAGCCAAGATCTTGGGACTAGCGGGAGTGGGGAGCTGTTTTTT. The encoded protein is CASSQDLGTSGSGELFF.

The chain employs TRBV5-1 and TRBJ2-7; TRBD2 is a possible D gene (6 bases). V lost 2 bases, J lost 6 bases, and 18 bases lay in between. The CDR3 has 15 amino acids. Looked up from germline, CDR1 is SGHRS and CDR2 is YFSETQ. The CDR3 nucleotides are TGCGCCAGCAGCTTAACAGAGGGAGGAGGGCTCGAGCAGTACTTC. Protein: CASSLTEGGGLEQYF.